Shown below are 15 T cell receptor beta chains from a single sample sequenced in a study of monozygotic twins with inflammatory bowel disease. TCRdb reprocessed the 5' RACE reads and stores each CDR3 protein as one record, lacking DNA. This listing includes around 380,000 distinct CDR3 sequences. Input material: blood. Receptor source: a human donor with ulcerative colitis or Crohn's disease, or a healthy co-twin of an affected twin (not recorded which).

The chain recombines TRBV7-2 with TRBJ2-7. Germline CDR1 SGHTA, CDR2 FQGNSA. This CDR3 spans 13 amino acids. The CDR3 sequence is CASSLETAYEQYF.

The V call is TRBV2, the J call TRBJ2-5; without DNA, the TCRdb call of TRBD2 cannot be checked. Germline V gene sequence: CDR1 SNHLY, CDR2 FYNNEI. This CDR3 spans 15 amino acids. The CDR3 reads CASSVEVRVTETQYF.

This CDR3 is CSADVQGNSGTEAFF. V and J are TRBV20-1 and TRBJ1-1; the TRBD1 assignment by TCRdb is unverifiable without DNA. The V gene's germline CDR1 is DFQATT and CDR2 SNEGSKA (reference sequence). This CDR3 contains 15 residues.

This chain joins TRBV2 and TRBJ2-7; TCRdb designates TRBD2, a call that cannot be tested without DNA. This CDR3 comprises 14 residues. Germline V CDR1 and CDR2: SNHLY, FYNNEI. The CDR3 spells CASKELAGGGEQYF.

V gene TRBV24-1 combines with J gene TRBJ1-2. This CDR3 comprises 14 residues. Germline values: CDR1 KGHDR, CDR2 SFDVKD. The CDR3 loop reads CATSDLDRSNGYTF.

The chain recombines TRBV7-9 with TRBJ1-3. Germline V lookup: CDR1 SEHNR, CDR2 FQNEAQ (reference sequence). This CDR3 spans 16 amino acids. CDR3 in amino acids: CASSPIPFSAGNTIYF. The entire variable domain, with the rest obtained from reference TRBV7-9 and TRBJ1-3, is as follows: DTGVSQNPRHKITKRGQNVTFRCDPISEHNRLYWYRQTLGQGPEFLTYFQNEAQLEKSRLLSDRFSAERPKGSFSTLEIQRTEQGDSAMYLCASSPIPFSAGNTIYFGEGSWLTVV.

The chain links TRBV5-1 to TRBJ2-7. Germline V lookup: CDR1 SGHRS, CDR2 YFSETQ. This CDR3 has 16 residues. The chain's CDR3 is CASSLASSEPSYEQYF.

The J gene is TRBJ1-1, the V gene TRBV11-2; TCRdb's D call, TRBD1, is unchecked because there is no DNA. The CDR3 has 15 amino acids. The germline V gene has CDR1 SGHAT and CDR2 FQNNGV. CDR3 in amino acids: CASSTRTRWNTEAFF.

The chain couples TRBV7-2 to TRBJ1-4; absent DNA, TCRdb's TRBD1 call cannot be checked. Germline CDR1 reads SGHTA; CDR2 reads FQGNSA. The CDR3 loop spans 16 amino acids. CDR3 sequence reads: CASSPGVKGSNEKLFF.

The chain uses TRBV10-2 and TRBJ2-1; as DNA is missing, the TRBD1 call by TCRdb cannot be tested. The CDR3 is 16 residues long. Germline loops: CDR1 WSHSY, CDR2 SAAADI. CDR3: CASRNRDSRSYNEQFF.

The CDR3 sequence is CASSIGQGTDTQYF. This chain links TRBV4-1 with TRBJ2-3; TCRdb names TRBD1, which stays unverified in the absence of DNA. There are 14 residues in the CDR3. Germline V gene sequence: CDR1 MGHRA, CDR2 YSYEKL.

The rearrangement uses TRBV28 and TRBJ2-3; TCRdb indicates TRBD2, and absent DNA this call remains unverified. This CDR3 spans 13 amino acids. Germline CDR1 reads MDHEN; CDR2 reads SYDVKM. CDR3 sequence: CASNPGRENTQYF.

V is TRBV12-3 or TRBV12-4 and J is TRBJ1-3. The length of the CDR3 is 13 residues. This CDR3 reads CANLPAGGNTIYF.

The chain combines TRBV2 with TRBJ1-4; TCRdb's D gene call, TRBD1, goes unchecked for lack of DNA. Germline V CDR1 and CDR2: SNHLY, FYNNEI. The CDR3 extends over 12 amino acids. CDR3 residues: CASSRDRRGVFF.

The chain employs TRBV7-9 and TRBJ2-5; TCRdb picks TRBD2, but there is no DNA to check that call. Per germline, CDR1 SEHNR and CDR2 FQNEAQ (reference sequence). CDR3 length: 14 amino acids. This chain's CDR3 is CASSLVVGGETQYF. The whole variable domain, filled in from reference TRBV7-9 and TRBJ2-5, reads DTGVSQNPRHKITKRGQNVTFRCDPISEHNRLYWYRQTLGQGPEFLTYFQNEAQLEKSRLLSDRFSAERPKGSFSTLEIQRTEQGDSAMYLCASSLVVGGETQYFGPGTRLLVL.